These 20 T cell receptor beta chains share one sample of origin, sequenced in a study of shared T cell receptors in the human thymus. Some clones are missing from TCRdb's copy, which holds only in-frame ones; the method was immunoSEQ multiplex PCR. In the table there are approximately 660,000 clones, approximately 90% of which are singletons. These data were also filed under a second study, of human thymus T cells.

Sequencing was carried out using thymocytes. These receptors all stem from a boy in the first two years of life with a congenital heart defect.

This clone was seen a handful of times. V is TRBV25-1 and J is TRBJ2-2; no firm D call. The ends were cut back, 0 bases at V and 1 base at J, with 9 bases in the middle. The CDR3 totals 16 residues. Germline V gene data show CDR1 as MGHDK and CDR2 as SYGVNS. The CDR3 here is CASSEYNQRNTGELFF. DNA of the CDR3: TGTGCCAGCAGTGAATATAACCAGCGGAACACCGGGGAGCTGTTTTTT.

This clone was counted a few times. The gene calls are TRBV5-4 and TRBJ2-5; 8 bases fit TRBD1. Germline assignment: CDR1 SGHNT and CDR2 YYREEE (reference sequence). Losses at the gene ends were 3 bases for V and 3 bases for J; bases not matched to a gene: 4. The length of the CDR3 is 14 residues. The CDR3 DNA follows: TGTGCCAGCAGCTCCAGGGGGCGGGAAGAGACCCAGTACTTC. This codes for CASSSRGREETQYF.

The rearrangement joins TRBV28 to TRBJ1-1; possible D gene TRBD1, 5 bases. The V gene lost 3 bases and the J gene lost 9 bases, with 17 bases spanning the gap. The CDR3 runs 14 residues. Looked up from germline, CDR1 is MDHEN and CDR2 is SYDVKM. The CDR3 bases are TGTGCCAGCAGTTTTAGCGGGGCGGCAGACCAAGCTTTCTTT. Amino acid sequence: CASSFSGAADQAFF.

This sequence joins TRBV11-2 and TRBJ2-1; 9 bases align to TRBD2. Germline CDR1 reads SGHAT; CDR2 reads FQNNGV. This CDR3 has 19 residues. V dropped 0 bases and J dropped 4; count of bases not matched to a gene: 13. CDR3 DNA: TGTGCCAGCAGCTTAGATCAGCGCCTAGCGGGGAAGGGTTACAATGAGCAGTTCTTC. Translation gives CASSLDQRLAGKGYNEQFF. Using reference TRBV11-2 and TRBJ2-1 for the parts outside the CDR3, the full variable domain is EAGVAQSPRYKIIEKRQSVAFWCNPISGHATLYWYQQILGQGPKLLIQFQNNGVVDDSQLPKDRFSAERLKGVDSTLKIQPAKLEDSAVYLCASSLDQRLAGKGYNEQFFGPGTRLTVL.

The chain has TRBV4-1 and TRBJ2-1, with 7 bases matching TRBD2. CDR3 length: 18 residues. Germline V lookup: CDR1 MGHRA, CDR2 YSYEKL. V lost 0 bases to trimming and J lost 3 bases; unmatched junction nucleotides: 11. The DNA for the CDR3 is TGCGCCAGCAGCCAAGATAGGCCAGCGGGGTTACACTACAATGAGCAGTTCTTC. Its protein product is CASSQDRPAGLHYNEQFF.

The table lists this clone with a few counts. The chain links TRBV4-3 to TRBJ2-7; the match to TRBD1 covers 8 bases. Trimming removed 3 bases from V and 3 bases from J; junction bases left unmatched: 10. The germline V gene encodes CDR1 LGHNA and CDR2 YSLEER. This CDR3 has 16 residues. The CDR3, as DNA: TGCGCCAGCAGCCAGCACGTGACAGGGGAATTCTACGAGCAGTACTTC. Protein: CASSQHVTGEFYEQYF.

This chain uses TRBV5-1 with TRBJ1-1, with D hard to call. V lost 4 bases, J lost 8 bases, and 21 bases lay in between. The CDR3 covers 15 residues. Germline V CDR1 and CDR2: SGHRS, YFSETQ. The CDR3 loop is CASSPTSGSRREAFF. The CDR3 region has the DNA TGCGCCAGCAGCCCCACCTCCGGGAGCCGTCGAGAAGCTTTCTTT.

This chain connects TRBV7-2 to TRBJ2-7; D is perhaps TRBD2 (6 bases). Trimming pared 4 bases from V and 0 bases from J, leaving 19 bases between. In germline, CDR1 is SGHTA, CDR2 FQGNSA. The CDR3 consists of 17 residues. CDR3 in amino acids: CASSSSVRDSISYEQYF. CDR3 DNA: TGTGCCAGCAGCTCATCCGTTCGGGACTCAATCTCCTACGAGCAGTACTTC.

The chain joins TRBV10-2 to TRBJ2-3, with 7 bases fitting TRBD2. The CDR3 spans 16 residues. V gave up 2 bases and J gave up 2 bases; unmatched junction bases: 7. CDR1 is WSHSY and CDR2 is SAAADI in the germline V gene. CDR3 sequence (DNA): TGCGCCAGCAGTGAGCCCGGGGGGTCCTCCACAGATACGCAGTATTTT. Protein sequence: CASSEPGGSSTDTQYF.

The chain joins TRBV28 to TRBJ1-4; TRBD1 agrees at 7 bases. Germline V gives CDR1 MDHEN, CDR2 SYDVKM. V shed 6 bases, J shed 5 bases, and the junction held 6 bases outside the gene matches. The CDR3 is 14 residues long. The CDR3 is CASSTGEGNEKLFF. CDR3 sequence (DNA): TGTGCCAGCAGCACAGGGGAAGGGAATGAAAAACTGTTTTTT.

The CDR3 bases are TGTGCCAGCAGTCGCGAAGCCCTACCCAATTGGAGTTACAATGAGCAGTTCTTC. It yields the protein CASSREALPNWSYNEQFF. The chain is built from TRBV28 and TRBJ2-1; D is unclear. Per germline, CDR1 MDHEN and CDR2 SYDVKM. The V end was cut by 5 bases, the J end by 4 bases, with 24 bases between. This CDR3 contains 18 residues.

V gene TRBV11-2 combines with J gene TRBJ2-2; D is unresolved. Germline assignment: CDR1 SGHAT and CDR2 FQNNGV. CDR3 size: 13 residues. V lost 3 bases and J lost 4, with 6 bases in between. Here the CDR3 DNA reads TGTGCCAGCAGCTTTATGAGCACCGGGGAGCTGTTTTTT. Its protein is CASSFMSTGELFF. Full variable domain (remainder filled in from reference TRBV11-2 and TRBJ2-2): EAGVAQSPRYKIIEKRQSVAFWCNPISGHATLYWYQQILGQGPKLLIQFQNNGVVDDSQLPKDRFSAERLKGVDSTLKIQPAKLEDSAVYLCASSFMSTGELFFGEGSRLTVL.

This chain joins TRBV5-1 and TRBJ2-1, with D hard to call. The germline V gene encodes CDR1 SGHRS and CDR2 YFSETQ. Trimming took 4 bases from V and 3 from J, leaving 17 bases between them. The CDR3 covers 16 residues. The CDR3, as DNA: TGCGCCAGCAGCCCGATCCTAGAAACGGGCTACAATGAGCAGTTCTTC. Protein sequence: CASSPILETGYNEQFF.

CDR3 nucleotides: TGTGCCACCAGCAGATCGAAGACTAGTTCCAAGTACGAGCAGTACTTC. It yields the protein CATSRSKTSSKYEQYF. The chain uses TRBV15 and TRBJ2-7; TRBD2 is a possible D gene (6 bases). Trimming removed 2 bases from V and 4 bases from J, with 18 bases in between. CDR3 length: 16 residues. Germline V gene lookup returns CDR1 LNHNV and CDR2 YYDKDF (reference sequence).

The chain uses TRBV2 and TRBJ2-7; D perhaps matches TRBD2 (6 bases). This CDR3 spans 16 amino acids. From germline, CDR1 is SNHLY and CDR2 FYNNEI. V gave up 0 bases and J gave up 2 bases, with 14 bases separating them. Here the CDR3 reads CASSEALGAGPYEQYF. The DNA of the CDR3 is TGTGCCAGCAGTGAAGCTTTGGGAGCGGGCCCCTACGAGCAGTACTTC. The full variable domain, in which reference TRBV2 and TRBJ2-7 provide the parts outside the CDR3, is EPEVTQTPSHQVTQMGQEVILRCVPISNHLYFYWYRQILGQKVEFLVSFYNNEISEKSEIFDDQFSVERPDGSNFTLKIRSTKLEDSAMYFCASSEALGAGPYEQYFGPGTRLTVT.

The sample holds a few counts of this clone. The chain recombines TRBV15 with TRBJ2-1; the D gene is possibly TRBD2 (6 bases). The germline gives CDR1 LNHNV, CDR2 YYDKDF (reference sequence). Trimming stripped 0 bases from V and 3 bases from J, with 21 bases between. The CDR3 is 19 amino acids. The chain's CDR3 is CATSREPPLAPGIYNEQFF. The CDR3 nucleotides are TGTGCCACCAGCAGAGAACCCCCTCTAGCGCCGGGTATCTACAATGAGCAGTTCTTC.

The chain combines TRBV6-1 with TRBJ1-2; maybe TRBD1 (6 bases). This CDR3 spans 11 amino acids. CDR1 MNHNS and CDR2 SASEGT come from the germline V gene. V lost 6 bases, J lost 7 bases, and 9 bases lay in between. CDR3 in amino acids: CASRGAVGYTF. As DNA, the CDR3 is TGTGCCAGCAGGGGGGCTGTTGGCTACACCTTC.

The chain joins TRBV5-1 to TRBJ2-5, with D perhaps TRBD2 (6 bases). V was shortened by 3 bases and J by 2 bases, with 23 bases between the two germline ends. The CDR3 has 18 residues. CDR1 and CDR2 from the germline V gene are SGHRS and YFSETQ. The DNA for the CDR3 is TGCGCCAGCAGCTCGTCAGGGAATGGTCTTAGCGGACAAGAGACCCAGTACTTC. Protein: CASSSSGNGLSGQETQYF.

For this clone: This sample also contains other DNA sequences that code for the same CDR3. The J gene is TRBJ2-2, the V gene TRBV5-1; 8 positions agree with TRBD1. This CDR3 spans 14 amino acids. Germline CDR1 reads SGHRS; CDR2 reads YFSETQ. V lost 3 bases to trimming and J lost 6 bases; unmatched junction nucleotides: 4. The CDR3 reads CASSSGQGAGELFF. Here the CDR3 DNA reads TGCGCCAGCAGCTCCGGACAGGGAGCCGGGGAGCTGTTTTTT.

The chain recombines TRBV30 with TRBJ2-7; 12 bases match TRBD1. The CDR3 runs to 14 residues. The V gene's germline CDR1 is GTSNPN and CDR2 SVGIG (reference sequence). V dropped 3 bases and J dropped 4; count of bases not matched to a gene: 4. This CDR3 reads CAWREGQGAYEQYF. CDR3 DNA: TGTGCCTGGAGGGAGGGACAGGGGGCGTACGAGCAGTACTTC.